The 21 T cell receptor beta chains below were found in one sample sequenced in a study of blood T cell repertoires in COVID-19. This table comes from immunoSEQ multiplex PCR, and its TCRdb copy is limited to in-frame clones, with some not included. This table has 25,000 to 35,000 clones, over 75% appearing once. Sequencing was carried out using peripheral blood. The receptor set was obtained from a man older than 75 with active COVID-19.

The chain joins TRBV6-5 to TRBJ1-3; D gene unclear. Trimming pared 0 bases from V and 1 base from J, leaving 10 bases between. CDR3 length equals 16 residues. From germline, CDR1 is MNHEY and CDR2 SVGAGI. The CDR3 loop reads CASSYSRKESGNTIYF. The CDR3 DNA reads TGTGCCAGCAGTTACTCGAGAAAAGAGTCTGGAAACACCATATATTTT.

The rearrangement links TRBV7-9 to TRBJ2-2; 9 bases match TRBD1. Germline V gene lookup returns CDR1 SEHNR and CDR2 FQNEAQ (reference sequence). With 3 bases clipped from V and 6 bases from J, the junction kept 8 bases outside the gene matches. The CDR3 length is 16 residues. This CDR3 is CASSLAGQGRPGELFF. DNA for the CDR3: TGTGCCAGCAGCTTGGCCGGACAGGGGCGTCCCGGGGAGCTGTTTTTT.

The rearrangement links TRBV5-8 to TRBJ1-6; D gene ambiguous. Between the trimmed V and J ends, which lost 0 bases and 7 bases, there was a span of 8 bases. The germline V gene encodes CDR1 SGHTS and CDR2 YDEGEE. The CDR3 consists of 14 residues. The CDR3 is CASSLARANSPLHF. In nucleotides, the CDR3 is TGTGCCAGCAGCTTGGCGAGGGCAAATTCACCCCTCCACTTT.

The rearrangement links TRBV5-4 to TRBJ2-3; TRBD1 is a possible D gene (5 bases). Germline V gene sequence: CDR1 SGHNT, CDR2 YYREEE (reference sequence). Trimming shortened V by 0 bases and J by 5 bases, and 10 bases separated the two germline ends. This CDR3 has 14 amino acids. The CDR3 sequence: CASSLVGQGDTQYF. CDR3 bases: TGTGCCAGCAGCTTGGTGGGGCAGGGAGATACGCAGTATTTT.

The V gene is TRBV30, the J gene TRBJ2-2, with 7 bases lining up with TRBD1. The CDR3 is 14 residues long. Looked up from germline, CDR1 is GTSNPN and CDR2 is SVGIG (reference sequence). Trimming at V came to 0 bases and at J to 6 bases, leaving 4 bases not matched to a gene. CDR3: CAWSVDRVAGELFF. In DNA form, the CDR3 reads TGTGCCTGGAGTGTAGACAGGGTGGCCGGGGAGCTGTTTTTT.

The DNA of the CDR3 is TGTGCCCCCCCCGGGCTAGCGCACAGAGAGACCCAGTACTTC. Translation: CAPPGLAHRETQYF. The V call is TRBV21-1, the J call TRBJ2-5; TRBD2 was called by the table and not checked on the DNA. TRBV21-1 is a listed pseudogene. The CDR3 is 14 amino acids.

This chain joins TRBV5-6 and TRBJ2-3; 8 bases align to TRBD1. The germline V gene encodes CDR1 SGHDT and CDR2 YYEEEE. The CDR3 extends over 16 amino acids. Trimming cost V 2 bases and J 3 bases; bases outside gene matches: 8. The CDR3 region is CASSFPDRVGTDTQYF. In DNA, the CDR3 is TGTGCCAGCAGCTTCCCGGACAGGGTGGGGACAGATACGCAGTATTTT.

V gene TRBV19 combines with J gene TRBJ1-6, with 10 nucleotides matching TRBD1. Germline V gene sequence: CDR1 LNHDA, CDR2 SQIVND (reference sequence). The V segment lost 10 bases and the J segment 6 bases; nucleotides outside the gene matches: 6. The length of the CDR3 is 14 residues. In DNA form, the CDR3 reads TGTGCCACCTCAGGGGACAGGGGTAATTCACCCCTCCACTTT. Translated: CATSGDRGNSPLHF. Using reference TRBV19 and TRBJ1-6 for the parts outside the CDR3, the full variable domain is DGGITQSPKYLFRKEGQNVTLSCEQNLNHDAMYWYRQDPGQGLRLIYYSQIVNDFQKGDIAEGYSVSREKKESFPLTVTSAQKNPTAFYLCATSGDRGNSPLHFGNGTRLTVT.

The chain carries TRBV14 and TRBJ2-5; 9 bases align to TRBD1. The ends lost 2 bases at V and 5 bases at J; junction bases unmatched: 6. Germline-derived CDR1 and CDR2 are SGHDN and FVKESK. CDR3 length equals 15 residues. The CDR3 nucleotides read TGTGCCAGCAGCCAACCACAGGGGGCTGGGGAGACCCAGTACTTC. This encodes CASSQPQGAGETQYF.

The rearrangement uses TRBV6-5 and TRBJ2-7, with a possible D match to TRBD1 (6 bases). The V and J ends lost 5 bases and 2 bases respectively, with 16 bases between them. The germline V gene has CDR1 MNHEY and CDR2 SVGAGI. This CDR3 has 15 amino acids. CDR3 DNA: TGTGCCAGCAGTAATTCCCGGGACACCCCCTACGAGCAGTACTTC. Translating it yields CASSNSRDTPYEQYF.

The V gene is TRBV5-6, the J gene TRBJ1-2, with 7 bases fitting TRBD1. The CDR3 contains 15 residues. Germline trimming cut 5 bases from V and 8 bases from J; bases unmatched to any gene: 15. Germline V gene lookup returns CDR1 SGHDT and CDR2 YYEEEE. The CDR3 sequence: CASSSPTGSRGGYTF. Here the CDR3 DNA reads TGTGCCAGCAGTAGTCCGACAGGGTCGAGAGGCGGCTACACCTTC.

The rearrangement links TRBV7-9 to TRBJ1-1; maybe TRBD1 (6 bases). V dropped 7 bases and J dropped 5 bases, with 14 bases sitting between them. There are 13 residues in the CDR3. CDR1 is SEHNR, CDR2 FQNEAQ, per germline (reference sequence). The CDR3 reads CASMSTGRTEAFF. The CDR3, as DNA: TGTGCCAGCATGAGTACAGGGCGGACTGAAGCTTTCTTT.

J is TRBJ2-3 and V is TRBV7-2; TRBD2 matches at 7 bases. The germline gives CDR1 SGHTA, CDR2 FQGNSA. V dropped 3 bases and J dropped 3; count of bases not matched to a gene: 0. CDR3 size: 13 residues. The CDR3 bases are TGTGCCAGCAGCTTGGGGGGGACAGATACGCAGTATTTT. This encodes CASSLGGTDTQYF.

This chain connects TRBV10-3 to TRBJ1-6, with D tentatively TRBD1 (6 bases). The CDR3 totals 16 residues. V was clipped by 2 bases and J by 8 bases, with 16 bases between them. The germline V gene has CDR1 ENHRY and CDR2 SYGVKD. The CDR3 DNA is TGTGCCATCAGTGAGCGGGCAAAGGGGGATTATTCACCCCTCCACTTT. Its translation: CAISERAKGDYSPLHF.

The chain is built from TRBV18 and TRBJ1-6, with D perhaps TRBD1 (5 bases). The CDR3 covers 16 residues. V lost 1 base to trimming and J lost 3 bases, with 10 bases between them. Germline CDR1 KGHSH, CDR2 LQKENI. The CDR3 protein is CASSPLGVLYNSPLHF. The CDR3 region has the DNA TGTGCCAGCTCACCACTAGGGGTCCTCTATAATTCACCCCTCCACTTT.

The rearrangement joins TRBV11-3 to TRBJ2-1; tentative D call: TRBD1 (5 bases). Trimming left V 2 bases short and J 6 bases short, with 8 bases between. The CDR3 has 13 amino acids. In germline, CDR1 is SGHNT, CDR2 YENEEA. CDR3 sequence reads: CASSLQGINEQFF. The CDR3 DNA is TGTGCCAGCAGCTTACAGGGAATCAATGAGCAGTTCTTC.

The chain recombines TRBV18 with TRBJ1-1; D ambiguous. V shed 3 bases and J shed 5 bases, with 10 bases lying between them. Germline-derived CDR1 and CDR2 are KGHSH and LQKENI. This CDR3 contains 13 residues. CDR3: CASSPPGFTEAFF. For the CDR3, the DNA is TGTGCCAGCTCACCGCCGGGTTTTACTGAAGCTTTCTTT.

There are a few counts of this clone. V is TRBV7-9 and J is TRBJ2-5, with 7 bases that match TRBD1. CDR1 is SEHNR, CDR2 FQNEAQ, per germline (reference sequence). Trimming at V came to 5 bases and at J to 6 bases, leaving 9 bases not matched to a gene. The CDR3 is made up of 14 amino acids. The CDR3 spells CASSVWDSQQTQYF. The DNA of the CDR3 is TGTGCCAGCAGCGTCTGGGACAGTCAACAGACCCAGTACTTC.

The V call is TRBV5-1, the J call TRBJ1-6; TRBD1 might be the D (5 bases). The CDR3 extends over 15 amino acids. The V gene lost 4 bases and the J gene lost 13 bases, with 21 bases spanning the gap. Looked up from germline, CDR1 is SGHRS and CDR2 is YFSETQ. The DNA of the CDR3 is TGCGCCAGCAGCCCTGAATCTTCTTGGGGGGTTCCCCTCCACTTT. Protein sequence: CASSPESSWGVPLHF.

The chain has TRBV7-9 and TRBJ1-6; 7 nucleotides match TRBD1. Germline-derived CDR1 and CDR2 are SEHNR and FQNEAQ (reference sequence). The CDR3 length is 15 residues. J was trimmed by 2 bases and V by 5 bases; bases with no gene match: 3. In DNA, the CDR3 is TGTGCCAGCAGCCCCCAGGGGGCCTATAATTCACCCCTCCACTTT. Residues: CASSPQGAYNSPLHF.

This chain links TRBV15 with TRBJ2-5; TRBD1 matches 7 bases. The V gene's germline CDR1 is LNHNV and CDR2 YYDKDF (reference sequence). The CDR3 is 16 residues long. V lost 4 bases, J lost 2 bases, and 10 bases stayed unmatched. CDR3 residues: CATSKITGVTQETQYF. CDR3 sequence (DNA): TGTGCCACCAGCAAGATAACAGGGGTTACGCAAGAGACCCAGTACTTC.